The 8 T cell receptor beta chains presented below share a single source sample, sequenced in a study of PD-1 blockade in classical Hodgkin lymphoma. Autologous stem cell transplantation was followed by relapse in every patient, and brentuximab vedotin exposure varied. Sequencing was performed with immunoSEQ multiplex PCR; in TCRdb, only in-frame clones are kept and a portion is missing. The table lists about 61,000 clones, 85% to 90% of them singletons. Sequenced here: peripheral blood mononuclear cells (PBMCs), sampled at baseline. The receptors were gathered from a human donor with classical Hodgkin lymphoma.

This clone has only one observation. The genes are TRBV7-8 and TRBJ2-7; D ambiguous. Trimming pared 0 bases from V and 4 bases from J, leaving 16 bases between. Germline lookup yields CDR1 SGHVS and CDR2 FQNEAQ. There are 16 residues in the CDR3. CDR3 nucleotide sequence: TGTGCCAGCAGCTTAGCCCATCACTCCCAAGCGTACGAGCAGTACTTC. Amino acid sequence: CASSLAHHSQAYEQYF.

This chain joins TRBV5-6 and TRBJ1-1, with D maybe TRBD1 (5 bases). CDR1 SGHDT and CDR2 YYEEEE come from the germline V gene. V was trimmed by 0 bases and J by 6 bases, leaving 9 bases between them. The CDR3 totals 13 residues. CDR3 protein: CASSLVRTSEAFF. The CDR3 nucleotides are TGTGCCAGCAGCTTGGTTAGGACATCTGAAGCTTTCTTT.

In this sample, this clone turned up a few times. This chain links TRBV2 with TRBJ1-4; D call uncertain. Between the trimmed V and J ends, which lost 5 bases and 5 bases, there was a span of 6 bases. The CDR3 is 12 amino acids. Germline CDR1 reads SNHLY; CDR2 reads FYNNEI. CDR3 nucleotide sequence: TGTGCCAGCAGTCCCCCGAATGAAAAACTGTTTTTT. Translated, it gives CASSPPNEKLFF.

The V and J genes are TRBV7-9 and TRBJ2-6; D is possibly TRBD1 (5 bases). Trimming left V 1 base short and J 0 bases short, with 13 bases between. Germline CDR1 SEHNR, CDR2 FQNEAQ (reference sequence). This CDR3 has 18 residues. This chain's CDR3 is CASSLGQTLNSGANVLTF. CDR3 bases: TGTGCCAGCAGCTTAGGACAGACTCTCAACTCTGGGGCCAACGTCCTGACTTTC.

The CDR3 DNA follows: TGCGCCAGCAGCCACCCCCAGGGAGGGGCGAACACAGATACGCAGTATTTT. It translates to CASSHPQGGANTDTQYF. The V call is TRBV4-1, the J call TRBJ2-3; TRBD2 aligns across 7 bases. CDR3 length: 17 residues. The V segment lost 3 bases and the J segment 2 bases; nucleotides outside the gene matches: 11. Germline CDR1 MGHRA, CDR2 YSYEKL.

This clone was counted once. This chain's CDR3 is CASSVGSGSSYNSPLHF. DNA of the CDR3: TGTGCCAGCAGCGTTGGTTCAGGGAGCTCCTATAATTCACCCCTCCACTTT. The genes are TRBV5-4 and TRBJ1-6, with a weak D call TRBD1 (5 bases). V lost 4 bases and J 0 bases, leaving 14 bases between the germline ends. Germline V gene sequence: CDR1 SGHNT, CDR2 YYREEE (reference sequence). The CDR3 loop spans 17 amino acids.

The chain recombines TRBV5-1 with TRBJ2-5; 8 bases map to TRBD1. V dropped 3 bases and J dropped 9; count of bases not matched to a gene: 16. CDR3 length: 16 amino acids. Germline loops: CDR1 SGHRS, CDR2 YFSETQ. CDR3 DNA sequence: TGCGCCAGCAGCTCCAGAGGGGGACAGGCTCAAGTGGCCCAGTACTTC. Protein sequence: CASSSRGGQAQVAQYF.

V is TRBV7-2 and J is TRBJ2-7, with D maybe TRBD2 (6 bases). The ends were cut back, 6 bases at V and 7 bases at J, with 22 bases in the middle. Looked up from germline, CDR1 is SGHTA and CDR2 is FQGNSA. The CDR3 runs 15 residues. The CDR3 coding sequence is TGTGCCAGCAGACGATCCGGGGGTACCACGGGGGAGCAGTACTTC. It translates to CASRRSGGTTGEQYF.